Described below is a single T cell receptor (beta chain) sequence and its context. The sample is drawn from a study of cytomegalovirus exposure and HLA in healthy donors. Amplification used 60 Vbeta primers and 13 Jbeta primers. Here immunoSEQ multiplex PCR was the method, and the copy in TCRdb shows in-frame clones only, minus some. This table holds some 120,000 clones, approximately 78% found once. Germline values: CDR1 MNHEY, CDR2 SMNVEV (reference sequence). The V end lost 5 bases, the J end lost 5 bases, and 10 bases lay between the germline ends. CDR3 length equals 12 residues. The receptor's source is a man aged 30-40 years in good health and CMV-seropositive. V gene TRBV27 combines with J gene TRBJ2-7, with D unresolved. Specimen: PBMCs. The CDR3, as DNA: TGTGCCAGCAGTCCTAATTTAGACGAGCAGTACTTC. This gives the protein CASSPNLDEQYF.